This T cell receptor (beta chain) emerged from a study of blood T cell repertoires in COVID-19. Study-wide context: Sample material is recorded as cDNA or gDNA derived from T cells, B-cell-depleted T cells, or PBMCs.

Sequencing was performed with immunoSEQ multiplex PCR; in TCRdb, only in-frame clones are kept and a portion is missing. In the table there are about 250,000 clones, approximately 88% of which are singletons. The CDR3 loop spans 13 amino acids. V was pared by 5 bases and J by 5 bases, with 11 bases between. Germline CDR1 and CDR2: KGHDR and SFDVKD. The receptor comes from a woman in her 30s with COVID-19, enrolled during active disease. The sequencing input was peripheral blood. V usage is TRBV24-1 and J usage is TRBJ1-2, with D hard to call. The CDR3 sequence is CATSARSEYGYTF. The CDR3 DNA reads TGTGCCACCAGTGCCCGGAGCGAGTATGGCTACACCTTC.